Listed here is a single T cell receptor beta chain. What it binds is unknown. This CDR3 comprises 15 residues. Trimming removed 6 bases at V and 4 bases at J, with 16 bases between. CDR1 and CDR2 from the germline V gene are SGHVS and FQNEAQ. The data were taken from a study of response to subunit inactivated influenza vaccine. Study observations and caveats: The authors suggested that every seasonal influenza vaccination recruits few new T cells.

TCRdb reanalysed the RT-PCR reads using MiXCR and keeps one entry per CDR3 protein. The sample shows 550,000 to 800,000 distinct CDR3 sequences, approximately 15% of them seen only once. Sequenced material: PBMCs from blood, taken roughly 2 weeks before vaccination. The origin of this receptor is a man aged 50 or older who received an inactivated influenza vaccine. The chain links TRBV7-8 to TRBJ2-1; D is perhaps TRBD1 or TRBD2 (5 bases each). CDR3 nucleotide sequence: TGTGCCAGCAGTCCCCCACCTGGGGGTTACAATGAGCAGTTCTTC. Translation: CASSPPPGGYNEQFF.